A single sample gave rise to the 30 T cell receptor beta chains below, sequenced in a study of T cell responses to AZD1222 COVID-19 vaccine. Produced via immunoSEQ multiplex PCR; TCRdb's table is partial and in-frame only. The sample includes around 120,000 clones, 92% of them seen just once. The specimen comprised peripheral blood, sampled on day 0 of AZD1222 vaccination. The receptors shown here come from an adult in good health.

The chain is built from TRBV5-1 and TRBJ2-3; 9 bases agree with TRBD1. This CDR3 region has 16 residues. Germline V gene sequence: CDR1 SGHRS, CDR2 YFSETQ. V trimming: 4 bases; J trimming: 10 bases; junction bases outside the gene matches: 16. CDR3: CASSPGTGSRLESQYF. As DNA, the CDR3 is TGCGCCAGCAGCCCCGGGACAGGGAGTAGACTGGAATCGCAGTATTTT.

The chain carries TRBV7-2 and TRBJ2-2, with 11 bases matching TRBD2. Germline V gives CDR1 SGHTA, CDR2 FQGNSA. This CDR3 comprises 15 residues. The V and J ends lost 0 bases and 7 bases, in that order; junction bases with no gene match: 1. CDR3 residues: CASSLATSGVGELFF. The CDR3, as DNA: TGTGCCAGCAGCTTAGCGACTAGCGGGGTCGGGGAGCTGTTTTTT.

V usage is TRBV18 and J usage is TRBJ1-5; maybe TRBD1 (5 bases). CDR1 KGHSH and CDR2 LQKENI come from the germline V gene. V lost 4 bases to trimming and J lost 0 bases, with 13 bases between them. The CDR3 consists of 16 residues. The CDR3 region is CASSRIREFSNQPQHF. CDR3 coding DNA: TGTGCCAGCTCACGCATCAGGGAGTTTAGCAATCAGCCCCAGCATTTT.

The chain carries TRBV7-9 and TRBJ2-5; 7 nucleotides line up with TRBD2. Germline lookup yields CDR1 SEHNR and CDR2 FQNEAQ (reference sequence). The CDR3 sequence is 17 residues long. Germline trimming cut 7 bases from V and 2 bases from J; bases unmatched to any gene: 16. Here the CDR3 reads CASISLKAGEIQETQYF. CDR3 DNA sequence: TGTGCCAGCATCTCTTTAAAGGCGGGGGAGATACAAGAGACCCAGTACTTC.

This chain connects TRBV18 to TRBJ1-5, with D tentatively TRBD1 (6 bases). The V end was cut by 2 bases, the J end by 7 bases, with 15 bases between. The germline gives CDR1 KGHSH, CDR2 LQKENI. CDR3 size: 15 residues. As DNA, the CDR3 is TGTGCCAGCTCACCAAACGGGGGGGCCGGGCAGCCCCAGCATTTT. Its translation is CASSPNGGAGQPQHF.

The chain couples TRBV11-3 to TRBJ1-2, with a tentative D call TRBD1 (6 bases). V was clipped by 3 bases and J by 6 bases, with 11 bases between them. The CDR3 consists of 13 residues. The V gene's germline CDR1 is SGHNT and CDR2 YENEEA. The CDR3 loop reads CASSLFRGHGYTF. The CDR3 DNA follows: TGTGCCAGCAGCTTGTTTCGGGGGCATGGCTACACCTTC.

The chain uses TRBV6-6 and TRBJ2-4; 7 positions agree with TRBD2. Germline CDR1 reads MNHNY; CDR2 reads SVGAGI (reference sequence). The length of the CDR3 is 14 residues. J was trimmed by 7 bases and V by 0 bases; bases with no gene match: 3. The DNA for the CDR3 is TGTGCCAGCAGTTACTCTCAGGGAGGGAACATTCAGTACTTC. Translated, it gives CASSYSQGGNIQYF.

The V call is TRBV27, the J call TRBJ2-5, with 16 bases identical to TRBD2. V shed 6 bases and J 1 base; nucleotides not matched to a gene: 2. Germline V gene sequence: CDR1 MNHEY, CDR2 SMNVEV (reference sequence). CDR3 length: 16 amino acids. The CDR3 bases are TGTGCCAGCAGGGGACTAGCGGGGGGGATCCAAGAGACCCAGTACTTC. Its protein product is CASRGLAGGIQETQYF.

The gene calls are TRBV19 and TRBJ2-7; TRBD2 agrees at 10 bases. The V gene's germline CDR1 is LNHDA and CDR2 SQIVND (reference sequence). The CDR3 loop spans 17 amino acids. J was trimmed by 1 base and V by 7 bases; bases with no gene match: 13. The CDR3 is CASTPRGTSAPSYEQYF. CDR3 nucleotide sequence: TGTGCCAGTACCCCAAGGGGGACTAGCGCCCCATCCTACGAGCAGTACTTC.

The rearrangement joins TRBV6-5 to TRBJ2-7; D not resolved. V shed 2 bases and J shed 4 bases, with 6 bases lying between them. The CDR3 contains 12 residues. Germline CDR1 and CDR2: MNHEY and SVGAGI. The CDR3 sequence: CASSYNQYEQYF. The CDR3 DNA sequence: TGTGCCAGCAGTTACAACCAATACGAGCAGTACTTC.

V usage is TRBV7-2 and J usage is TRBJ2-1; TRBD1 matches at 7 bases. Germline V CDR1 and CDR2: SGHTA, FQGNSA. The CDR3 is made up of 13 amino acids. J gave up 5 bases and V 5 bases, and 3 bases lay outside the gene matches. As DNA, the CDR3 is TGTGCCAGCAGCGTCACAGGGGACAATGAGCAGTTCTTC. It translates to CASSVTGDNEQFF.

This clone appeared a single time. The rearrangement links TRBV7-2 to TRBJ1-2, with D unclear. Germline CDR1 SGHTA, CDR2 FQGNSA. V was clipped by 1 base and J by 2 bases, with 20 bases between them. The CDR3 runs to 18 residues. The CDR3 reads CASSLVIRGAESNYGYTF. CDR3 bases: TGTGCCAGCAGCTTAGTAATCCGGGGTGCCGAAAGCAACTATGGCTACACCTTC.

The J gene is TRBJ2-2, the V gene TRBV18; D not resolved. CDR3 length: 13 residues. V was trimmed by 6 bases and J by 1 base, leaving 6 bases between them. CDR1 and CDR2 (germline): KGHSH, LQKENI. DNA for the CDR3: TGTGCCAGCTCGCTCGAGAACACCGGGGAGCTGTTTTTT. Its translation is CASSLENTGELFF.

V is TRBV5-1 and J is TRBJ1-1; D is perhaps TRBD1 (5 bases). This CDR3 is built from 13 residues. V was trimmed by 0 bases and J by 8 bases, leaving 11 bases between them. Per germline, CDR1 SGHRS and CDR2 YFSETQ. The chain's CDR3 is CASSLDTGPEAFF. DNA of the CDR3: TGCGCCAGCAGCTTGGATACAGGTCCCGAAGCTTTCTTT.

The rearrangement joins TRBV27 to TRBJ1-2; weak D call: TRBD1 (5 bases). The CDR3 is 15 residues long. The germline V gene encodes CDR1 MNHEY and CDR2 SMNVEV (reference sequence). Trimming pared 6 bases from V and 1 base from J, leaving 15 bases between. Written as DNA, the CDR3 is TGTGCCAGCAGCGATACACGGGGGTTTAACTATGGCTACACCTTC. Its protein product is CASSDTRGFNYGYTF.

This chain links TRBV5-1 with TRBJ2-3; the D gene is possibly TRBD2 (6 bases). The V gene lost 4 bases and the J gene lost 5 bases, with 14 bases spanning the gap. Germline V gene data show CDR1 as SGHRS and CDR2 as YFSETQ. CDR3 length: 14 residues. CDR3 in amino acids: CASSIGLIVDTQYF. CDR3 bases: TGCGCCAGCAGCATCGGACTAATCGTAGATACGCAGTATTTT. The full variable domain, rest sourced from reference TRBV5-1 and TRBJ2-3, is KAGVTQTPRYLIKTRGQQVTLSCSPISGHRSVSWYQQTPGQGLQFLFEYFSETQRNKGNFPGRFSGRQFSNSRSEMNVSTLELGDSALYLCASSIGLIVDTQYFGPGTRLTVL.

The rearrangement uses TRBV6-2 or TRBV6-3 and TRBJ2-7, with D unresolved. The CDR3 covers 12 residues. V lost 5 bases and J lost 2, with 7 bases in between. Germline V gene lookup returns CDR1 MNHEY and CDR2 SVGEGT. The DNA of the CDR3 is TGTGCCAGCAGTACGGCCCCCTACGAGCAGTACTTC. It specifies CASSTAPYEQYF.

The V gene is TRBV27, the J gene TRBJ2-7, with TRBD2 matching over 8 bases. The junction had 9 bases not matched to a gene; V was cut back by 2 bases and J by 3 bases. Looked up from germline, CDR1 is MNHEY and CDR2 is SMNVEV (reference sequence). There are 16 residues in the CDR3. The CDR3 DNA sequence: TGTGCCAGCAGTTTACGATCGGGACTAGTAGACTACGAGCAGTACTTC. Residues: CASSLRSGLVDYEQYF.

The rearrangement links TRBV4-3 to TRBJ2-1, with unresolved D. Germline lookup yields CDR1 LGHNA and CDR2 YSLEER. This CDR3 contains 14 residues. The ends were cut back, 0 bases at V and 7 bases at J, with 10 bases in the middle. In nucleotides, the CDR3 is TGCGCCAGCAGCCAAGATTTAGGCGAGAATGAGCAGTTCTTC. It encodes CASSQDLGENEQFF.

The chain couples TRBV5-8 to TRBJ2-1; TRBD1 agrees at 7 bases. The CDR3 has 15 residues. CDR1 SGHTS and CDR2 YDEGEE come from the germline V gene. V trimming: 0 bases; J trimming: 8 bases; junction bases outside the gene matches: 8. The CDR3 protein is CASSLATPRGHEQFF. The DNA of the CDR3 is TGTGCCAGCAGCTTGGCTACCCCAAGGGGGCATGAGCAGTTCTTC.

The chain couples TRBV7-9 to TRBJ2-1, with D possibly TRBD2 on 6 matching bases. This CDR3 contains 15 residues. V shed 5 bases and J shed 7 bases, with 18 bases lying between them. Germline lookup yields CDR1 SEHNR and CDR2 FQNEAQ (reference sequence). The CDR3 sequence: CASSPRLGPMNEQFF. CDR3 nucleotide sequence: TGTGCCAGCAGCCCCCGACTAGGCCCTATGAATGAGCAGTTCTTC.

The chain recombines TRBV15 with TRBJ2-1; TRBD2 agrees at 7 bases. Germline assignment: CDR1 LNHNV and CDR2 YYDKDF (reference sequence). The CDR3 extends over 14 amino acids. V dropped 7 bases and J dropped 5; count of bases not matched to a gene: 8. The CDR3, as DNA: TGTGCCACCAACCGGGGGGAGGACGACAATGAGCAGTTCTTC. Protein sequence: CATNRGEDDNEQFF.

This clone was counted once. This chain links TRBV5-1 with TRBJ1-2; no reliable D call. Germline lookup yields CDR1 SGHRS and CDR2 YFSETQ. The CDR3 has 13 amino acids. V dropped 0 bases and J dropped 2 bases, with 5 bases sitting between them. The CDR3 DNA follows: TGCGCCAGCAGCTTGGACAGAAACTATGGCTACACCTTC. Translating it yields CASSLDRNYGYTF.

The J gene is TRBJ2-1, the V gene TRBV4-3; TRBD2 is a possible D gene (6 bases). There are 17 residues in the CDR3. V was trimmed by 6 bases and J by 5 bases, leaving 23 bases between them. Germline CDR1 is LGHNA and CDR2 is YSLEER. The CDR3 sequence is CASSVVTVGEVHNEQFF. The CDR3 DNA reads as TGCGCCAGCAGTGTCGTAACTGTGGGGGAGGTCCACAATGAGCAGTTCTTC.

CDR3 in DNA: TGCAGTGCTAGTTCGCGGGAGGGCCAGGTTGATGAGCAGTTCTTC. Protein sequence: CSASSREGQVDEQFF. This chain links TRBV20-1 with TRBJ2-1; 9 bases align to TRBD2. The trim removed 3 bases at V and 8 bases at J, leaving 11 bases unmatched. The germline CDR1 and CDR2 sequences are DFQATT and SNEGSKA (reference sequence). This CDR3 contains 15 residues.

The V and J genes are TRBV4-3 and TRBJ1-5; possibly TRBD1 for D (5 bases). The CDR3 runs 16 residues. Germline V CDR1 and CDR2: LGHNA, YSLEER. Trimming took off 0 bases at V and 7 bases at J, with 16 bases between the two ends. The CDR3 spells CASSQDDRSGPQPQHF. The CDR3 DNA is TGCGCCAGCAGCCAAGATGATAGGTCGGGGCCCCAGCCCCAGCATTTT.

The rearrangement joins TRBV5-3 to TRBJ2-7; D unresolved. TRBV5-3 is given ORF status, its function remaining uncertain. Between the trimmed V and J ends, which lost 2 bases and 4 bases, there was a span of 16 bases. The CDR3 spans 15 residues. The chain's CDR3 is CARSFGGSRVYEQYF. The CDR3 bases are TGTGCCAGAAGCTTTGGTGGAAGTCGGGTGTACGAGCAGTACTTC.

The rearrangement uses TRBV5-1 and TRBJ1-4; possible D gene TRBD1, 6 bases. V lost 3 bases, J lost 8 bases, and 17 bases lay in between. This CDR3 has 15 amino acids. Looked up from germline, CDR1 is SGHRS and CDR2 is YFSETQ. The CDR3: CASSSGRDINEKLFF. The CDR3 nucleotides are TGCGCCAGCAGCTCCGGACGGGACATAAACGAAAAACTGTTTTTT.

The chain couples TRBV9 to TRBJ2-3; D is undetermined. Germline CDR1 reads SGDLS; CDR2 reads YYNGEE. Trimming removed 4 bases at V and 2 bases at J, with 11 bases between. The CDR3 spans 14 residues. The CDR3 sequence is CASSPGWATDTQYF. Written as DNA, the CDR3 is TGTGCCAGCAGCCCCGGGTGGGCCACAGATACGCAGTATTTT.

The V gene is TRBV3-1 (or the pseudogene TRBV3-2), the J gene TRBJ2-5; D not certain. Germline-derived CDR1 and CDR2 are LGHDT and YNNKEL (reference sequence). Trimming shortened V by 1 base and J by 5 bases, and 11 bases separated the two germline ends. The CDR3 has 14 residues. CDR3 in DNA: TGTGCCAGCAGCCAAGCGCCGCTCTGGGAGACCCAGTACTTC. Its translation: CASSQAPLWETQYF.